This T cell receptor (beta chain) was recorded in a study of radiation and T cells in renal cell carcinoma (dated by TCRdb to the early 2020s). Regarding the complete study: In total, around 53 samples, comprising 26 tumors and approximately 27 peripheral blood samples, were subjected to TCR beta sequencing. The final blood draw was performed at 4 weeks after radiation, at the same time as nephrectomy. Across all 50 or so samples, approximately 4,000,000 unique CDR3 nucleotide sequences, encoding 2,658,974 unique CDR3 amino acid sequences, were identified. What the authors observed across the whole study: In blood, the top tumor clonotypes increased from baseline to 2 weeks after radiation and then shrank by 4 weeks, which suggests a temporary expansion of tumor-resident clones. Because the trial had a single-armed design, the trial could not examine how radiation dose or scheduling affected the TCR repertoire. Blood repertoire dynamics were not followed beyond 4 weeks after treatment. Because pretreatment tumor biopsies were not available, the study could not determine whether clonotypes were already present within the tumor at baseline.

TCR beta libraries were generated from genomic DNA with the immunoSEQ kit, following the manufacturer's recommendations. To prepare libraries, a first multiplex PCR with proprietary primers was run, followed by a second PCR that added unique barcodes, and a bead cleanup was done after each round. Each sample batch included a kit-provided positive control reaction and a negative control reaction. The final libraries were assessed on an Agilent 4200 TapeStation D1000 ScreenTape, pooled by volume, and quantified by qPCR. Sequencing was performed on an Illumina NextSeq500 with a MidOutput 150-cycle cartridge, and 156 Read1 and 15 Index1 cycles were run with kit custom primers. The pooled library was loaded at around 1.1 pM with an approximately 21% PhiX control spike-in. Under the source paper's analysis protocol: Vendor-processed data were analyzed in R, with a clonotype defined as all T cells sharing the same CDR3 nucleotide sequence. For clone abundance analyses, frequencies were normalized to the 10,000 most abundant clones in each sample. Public T cell clones, averaging fewer than five per sample, were removed before analysis. A difference in abundance of at least 32-fold between compartments was used to define tumor-enriched and baseline blood-enriched clonotypes. A beta-binomial differential abundance model was used to identify clonotypes that expanded or contracted between blood time points. Tumor-blood repertoire similarity was measured with the Baroni-Urbani and Buser coefficient, and group comparisons used two-tailed Wilcoxon tests in R. The clones in this table, taken by TCRdb from immuneACCESS, are in-frame only. Not every clone is retained; where verified, under half of the shortfall comes from an unresolved V gene, and the cause of the rest is unknown. The V and J calls and clone size were taken over from that table, and D and trimming were inferred from the DNA. This sample lists 130,000 to 150,000 clones; approximately 86% were detected once. The top ten clonotypes cover under 20% of the sample.

A remark on this clone: Its cognate antigen has yet to be identified. Per-nucleotide qualities are absent, and no much larger clonotype sits a single base away.

In light of the paper, this sample's time point label describes: blood 4 weeks post-SBRT, at nephrectomy. This specimen's treatment or condition label, per the study, means: 15 Gy SBRT to primary tumor, nephrectomy 4 weeks later. Samples came from a clinical trial, in which primary renal cell carcinomas received 15 Gy stereotactic body radiation therapy followed by nephrectomy 4 weeks later. Serial peripheral blood from radiation-treated patients was sampled at baseline, 2 weeks and 4 weeks after SBRT to track tumor-enriched clonotypes. Every patient had renal cell carcinoma of clear cell pathology. Genomic DNA for TCR sequencing was prepared using the QIAamp DNA Blood Mini Kit (Qiagen). The analyses included only samples that passed all quality control checks. The sample consisted of blood, taken from a patient whose treatment included radiotherapy and nephrectomy. The sequence was obtained from a woman between 50 and 59 years old with renal cell carcinoma.

At the DNA level, the sequence is TGTGCCAGCTTAGCGGGAGAGAGAGAGACCCAGTACTTC. The translation is CASLAGERETQYF. The chain links TRBV2 with TRBJ2-5, with 9 central nucleotides matching TRBD2. Here V drops 8 bases and J drops 4 bases, and the junction holds 5 bases not matched to any gene. CDR1 and CDR2 (SNHLY, FYNNEI) derive from the germline V gene. From the cysteine through the phenylalanine, the CDR3 covers 13 amino acids. Just the 39-base CDR3 DNA is kept, in frame starting at base 1.